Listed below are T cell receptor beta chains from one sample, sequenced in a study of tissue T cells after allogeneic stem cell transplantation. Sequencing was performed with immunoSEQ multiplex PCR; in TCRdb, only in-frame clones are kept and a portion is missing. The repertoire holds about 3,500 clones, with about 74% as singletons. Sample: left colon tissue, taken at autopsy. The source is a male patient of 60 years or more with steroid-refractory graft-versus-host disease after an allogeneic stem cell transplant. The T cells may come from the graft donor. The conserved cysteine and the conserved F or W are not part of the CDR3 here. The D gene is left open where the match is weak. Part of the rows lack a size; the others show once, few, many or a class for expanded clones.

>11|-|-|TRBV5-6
ASSQGQSYEQY
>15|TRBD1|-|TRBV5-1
ASSFLSGQESGNTIY
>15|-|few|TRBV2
ASSPIGTDGLNQPQH
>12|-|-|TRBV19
ASSMWPGTDTQY
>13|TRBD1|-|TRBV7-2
ASSWDREGSYGYT
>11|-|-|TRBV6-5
ASTSGAELGYT
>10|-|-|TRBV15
ATRHRAYGYT
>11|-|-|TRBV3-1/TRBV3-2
ASSQTGNTEAF
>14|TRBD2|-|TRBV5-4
ASSPKAGGSYNEQF
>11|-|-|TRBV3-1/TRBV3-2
ASSLTGNTEAF
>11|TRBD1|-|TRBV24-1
ATSEDRGDKAF
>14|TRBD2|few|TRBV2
ASSASGGPNTGELF
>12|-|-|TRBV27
ASSPRSFNQPQH
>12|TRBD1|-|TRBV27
ASSLIVGDSEAF
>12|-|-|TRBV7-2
ASSLSKENTEAF
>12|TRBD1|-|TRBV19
ASRGGQGIMGYT
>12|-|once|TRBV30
AWSAGPVGRPQH
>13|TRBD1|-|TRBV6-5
ASRGTGSLSYGYT
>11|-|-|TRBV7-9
ASSFPLNTEAF
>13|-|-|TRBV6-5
ASSYGAAGSYGYT
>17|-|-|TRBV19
ASSISNEGGTEVPYEQY
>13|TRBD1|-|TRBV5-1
ASSPGQGEVETQY
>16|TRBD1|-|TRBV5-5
ASRNRAGTGDQVHGYT
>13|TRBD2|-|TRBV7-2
ASSLSGGAPDTQY
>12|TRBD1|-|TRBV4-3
ASSQETGGVGAF
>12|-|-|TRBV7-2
ASSSGWGNQPQH
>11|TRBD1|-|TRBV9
ASRTGPTDTQY
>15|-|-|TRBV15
ATSRPGVWGSGNTIY
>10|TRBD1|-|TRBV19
ATSTGEETQY
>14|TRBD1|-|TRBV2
ASSVVRDRGYNEQF
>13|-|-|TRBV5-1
ASSSGWDGNQPQH
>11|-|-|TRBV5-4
ALGGLDTGELF
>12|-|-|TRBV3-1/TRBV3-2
ASSQDATEETQY
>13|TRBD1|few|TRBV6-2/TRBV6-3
ASSYPGTGGEGYT